These 10 T cell receptor beta chains share one sample of origin, sequenced in a study of blood T cell repertoires in COVID-19. TCRdb keeps only in-frame clones here, not all; method: immunoSEQ multiplex PCR. Of just over 90,000 clones in the sample, around four fifths were seen once. The sample was peripheral blood. The receptor set was obtained from a human donor in a cohort sampled during active COVID-19.

This clone occurred once. The gene calls are TRBV29-1 and TRBJ2-1, with TRBD2 as a possible D gene (6 bases). CDR3 length: 14 amino acids. From germline, CDR1 is SQVTM and CDR2 ANQGSEA. Trimming took off 6 bases at V and 1 base at J, with 13 bases between the two ends. CDR3 in amino acids: CSVSLGGSYNEQFF. The CDR3 DNA reads as TGCAGCGTCAGCTTGGGGGGATCCTACAATGAGCAGTTCTTC.

This sequence joins TRBV2 and TRBJ2-7; 10 positions match TRBD2. V lost 5 bases and J lost 1; bases outside the gene matches: 2. CDR1 is SNHLY and CDR2 is FYNNEI in the germline V gene. The CDR3 sequence is 14 residues long. CDR3 amino acids: CASSLAGGSYEQYF. The DNA for the CDR3 is TGTGCCAGCAGTTTAGCGGGAGGTTCCTACGAGCAGTACTTC.

The gene calls are TRBV27 and TRBJ1-4, with D possibly TRBD1 on 5 matching bases. This CDR3 is 16 amino acids long. The V and J ends lost 0 bases and 0 bases respectively, with 8 bases between them. Germline V gene sequence: CDR1 MNHEY, CDR2 SMNVEV (reference sequence). The CDR3 bases are TGTGCCAGCAGTTTATCCCCCAGGGCAACTAATGAAAAACTGTTTTTT. Amino acids: CASSLSPRATNEKLFF.

The genes are TRBV7-8 and TRBJ2-1; 7 bases line up with TRBD2. This CDR3 comprises 19 residues. Per germline, CDR1 SGHVS and CDR2 FQNEAQ. V was clipped by 0 bases and J by 6 bases; unmatched bases: 17. The CDR3 is CASSLAGYFSGGGSNEQFF. The CDR3, as DNA: TGTGCCAGCAGCTTAGCCGGGTACTTCTCGGGCGGGGGTTCCAATGAGCAGTTCTTC.

The CDR3 protein is CASSLGLHQPQHF. The CDR3 nucleotides read TGTGCCAGTAGTCTTGGGCTCCATCAGCCCCAGCATTTT. This sequence joins TRBV19 and TRBJ1-5; D remains ambiguous. Trimming cost V 5 bases and J 5 bases, with 10 bases left between them. The CDR3 has 13 amino acids. CDR1 and CDR2 from the germline V gene are LNHDA and SQIVND (reference sequence).

The chain has TRBV5-4 and TRBJ1-2, with D maybe TRBD1 (6 bases). CDR1 and CDR2 from the germline V gene are SGHNT and YYREEE (reference sequence). The CDR3 runs to 15 residues. V was shortened by 2 bases and J by 6 bases, with 17 bases between the two germline ends. For the CDR3, the DNA is TGTGCCAGCAGCTTTAGCGTTGGACAGAAAGATGGCTACACCTTC. Protein product: CASSFSVGQKDGYTF. Together with reference TRBV5-4 and TRBJ1-2, the CDR3 gives the full variable domain: ETGVTQSPTHLIKTRGQQVTLRCSSQSGHNTVSWYQQALGQGPQFIFQYYREEENGRGNFPPRFSGLQFPNYSSELNVNALELDDSALYLCASSFSVGQKDGYTFGSGTRLTVV.

This chain connects TRBV19 to TRBJ1-6; TRBD1 matches 7 bases. V lost 6 bases to trimming and J lost 7 bases; unmatched junction nucleotides: 9. Germline V gene data show CDR1 as LNHDA and CDR2 as SQIVND (reference sequence). This CDR3 has 15 amino acids. The CDR3 here is CASRTRGIENSPLHF. The CDR3 nucleotides read TGTGCCAGTAGGACCAGGGGGATTGAAAATTCACCCCTCCACTTT.

The V call is TRBV11-3, the J call TRBJ2-2; D unclear. Trimming took 5 bases from V and 6 from J, leaving 16 bases between them. Germline CDR1 and CDR2: SGHNT and YENEEA. The CDR3 has 15 residues. Here the CDR3 DNA reads TGTGCCAGCAGCCCCGCCGCCGGTTCCCCCGGGGAGCTGTTTTTT. It encodes CASSPAAGSPGELFF.

This sequence joins TRBV11-2 and TRBJ1-6; D is ambiguous. This CDR3 region has 15 residues. CDR1 and CDR2 (germline): SGHAT, FQNNGV. V lost 2 bases to trimming and J lost 6 bases, with 11 bases between them. CDR3 in DNA: TGTGCCAGCAGCTTAAGAGGTGGCTCTAATTCACCCCTCCACTTT. It translates to CASSLRGGSNSPLHF.

The genes are TRBV5-5 and TRBJ2-3, with 10 bases that match TRBD2. Trimming cost V 3 bases and J 3 bases; bases outside gene matches: 1. The CDR3 totals 14 residues. From germline, CDR1 is SGHKS and CDR2 YYEKEE (reference sequence). The CDR3 nucleotides are TGTGCCAGCAGCTCTAGCGGGGGTACAGATACGCAGTATTTT. Its translation: CASSSSGGTDTQYF.